These 12 T cell receptor beta chains were sequenced from one sample in a study of cytomegalovirus exposure and HLA in healthy donors. It was with 60 Vbeta and 13 Jbeta primers that the PCR ran. Sequenced by immunoSEQ multiplex PCR; TCRdb stores in-frame clones only, minus some. The sample includes around 78,000 clones. The sample taken for sequencing was PBMCs. The receptors were gathered from a man aged 18 to 35 in good health and CMV-seropositive.

CDR3 in amino acids: CASSSSLGRTEAFF. The CDR3 nucleotides read TGCGCCAGCAGCTCTTCCCTCGGGAGAACTGAAGCTTTCTTT. This chain connects TRBV5-1 to TRBJ1-1; D unresolved. Trimming shortened V by 3 bases and J by 5 bases, and 14 bases separated the two germline ends. In germline, CDR1 is SGHRS, CDR2 YFSETQ. This CDR3 region has 14 residues.

The V and J genes are TRBV7-3 and TRBJ1-2; possibly TRBD1 for D (5 bases). Germline V gene sequence: CDR1 SGHTA, CDR2 FQGTGA. The V gene lost 5 bases and the J gene lost 7 bases, with 17 bases spanning the gap. The CDR3 is made up of 14 amino acids. CDR3: CASSPWAGASGYTF. The CDR3, as DNA: TGTGCCAGCAGCCCATGGGCTGGGGCCTCTGGCTACACCTTC. Based on the CDR3 plus reference TRBV7-3 and TRBJ1-2, the full variable domain is GAGVSQTPSNKVTEKGKYVELRCDPISGHTALYWYRQSLGQGPEFLIYFQGTGAADDSGLPNDRFFAVRPEGSVSTLKIQRTERGDSAVYLCASSPWAGASGYTFGSGTRLTVV.

The rearrangement joins TRBV2 to TRBJ1-5; D gene ambiguous. The germline V and J ends were trimmed by 3 bases and 6 bases, with 6 bases remaining between them. From germline, CDR1 is SNHLY and CDR2 FYNNEI. The CDR3 consists of 12 residues. DNA of the CDR3: TGTGCCAGCAGTGACCGGGGTCAGCCCCAGCATTTT. Protein sequence: CASSDRGQPQHF.

This sequence joins TRBV7-3 and TRBJ2-5; D might be TRBD2 (5 bases). From germline, CDR1 is SGHTA and CDR2 FQGTGA. V was clipped by 0 bases and J by 4 bases, with 12 bases between them. This CDR3 has 15 residues. The CDR3 protein is CASSLTGLAGETQYF. The CDR3 DNA sequence: TGTGCCAGCAGCTTAACCGGCCTAGCCGGAGAGACCCAGTACTTC. The full variable domain, completed using reference TRBV7-3 and TRBJ2-5, is GAGVSQTPSNKVTEKGKYVELRCDPISGHTALYWYRQSLGQGPEFLIYFQGTGAADDSGLPNDRFFAVRPEGSVSTLKIQRTERGDSAVYLCASSLTGLAGETQYFGPGTRLLVL.

The V call is TRBV30, the J call TRBJ1-1, with a tentative D call TRBD1 (6 bases). The CDR3 has 11 amino acids. Germline V gene data show CDR1 as GTSNPN and CDR2 as SVGIG (reference sequence). CDR3 sequence (DNA): TGTGCGGGAGGGGGGGTAACTGAAGCTTTCTTT. Protein sequence: CAGGGVTEAFF.

The V call is TRBV11-2, the J call TRBJ2-7; the match to TRBD1 covers 10 bases. CDR3 length: 15 residues. V shed 0 bases, J shed 3 bases, and the junction held 2 bases outside the gene matches. Germline V gives CDR1 SGHAT, CDR2 FQNNGV. This CDR3 reads CASSLEGDRGYEQYF. The CDR3 DNA sequence: TGTGCCAGCAGCTTAGAGGGGGACAGGGGCTACGAGCAGTACTTC.

This chain joins TRBV27 and TRBJ1-4, with D maybe TRBD1 (5 bases). The CDR3 has 16 amino acids. V was shortened by 6 bases and J by 6 bases, with 20 bases between the two germline ends. CDR1 is MNHEY, CDR2 SMNVEV, per germline (reference sequence). The CDR3, as DNA: TGTGCCAGCAGCCCCCCCTTCGGGGGATTACATGAAAAACTGTTTTTT. It encodes CASSPPFGGLHEKLFF.

V usage is TRBV25-1 and J usage is TRBJ2-1; TRBD1 is a possible D gene (5 bases). The V end lost 1 base, the J end lost 8 bases, and 6 bases lay between the germline ends. This CDR3 comprises 12 residues. Germline V gives CDR1 MGHDK, CDR2 SYGVNS. As DNA, the CDR3 is TGTGCCAGCAGTGAATTGGGGCATGAGCAGTTCTTC. Residues: CASSELGHEQFF.

The chain employs TRBV28 and TRBJ1-2; D unclear. Germline assignment: CDR1 MDHEN and CDR2 SYDVKM. Trimming took off 5 bases at V and 0 bases at J, with 16 bases between the two ends. This CDR3 contains 16 residues. The chain's CDR3 is CASSRPDAGTNYGYTF. CDR3 coding DNA: TGTGCCAGCAGTCGCCCGGACGCGGGAACTAACTATGGCTACACCTTC.

V and J are TRBV9 and TRBJ1-2; 10 nucleotides match TRBD1. The germline V gene encodes CDR1 SGDLS and CDR2 YYNGEE. The CDR3 has 15 residues. Germline trimming cut 4 bases from V and 7 bases from J; bases unmatched to any gene: 10. CDR3 amino acids: CASSPYWDRGSGYTF. The CDR3 bases are TGTGCCAGCAGCCCTTACTGGGACAGGGGAAGTGGCTACACCTTC.

The chain combines TRBV27 with TRBJ2-1; 13 bases are a match to TRBD2. CDR1 is MNHEY, CDR2 SMNVEV, per germline (reference sequence). The V gene end was trimmed by 7 bases and the J gene end by 8 bases; junction bases not matched to a gene: 8. This CDR3 has 15 amino acids. CDR3 DNA sequence: TGTGCCAGCATACCCGGGACTAGCGGGACCGATGAGCAGTTCTTC. This encodes CASIPGTSGTDEQFF.

This chain joins TRBV5-1 and TRBJ1-6; D perhaps matches TRBD1 (6 bases). From germline, CDR1 is SGHRS and CDR2 YFSETQ. There are 16 residues in the CDR3. V was cut by 4 bases and J by 6 bases, with 17 bases left in between. The CDR3 coding sequence is TGCGCCAGCAGCGCCGAGGGGGGGCTCGGTAATTCACCCCTCCACTTT. Its protein product is CASSAEGGLGNSPLHF.